This T cell receptor beta chain was documented in a study of blood T cells in healthy people across ages. Study-wide findings and caveats: In older individuals, TCR beta diversity per million T cells was lower, falling roughly linearly with age. Long-lived and aged donors differed, with more naive CD4+ cells and higher diversity in the long-lived.

With respect to this clonotype: Its antigen remains unidentified.

The authors ran a second PCR of about 6 to 11 cycles using a sample-barcoded 5' primer and a J-beta primer mix. Carrying 12 random nucleotides, a template-switch adaptor labeled each individual cDNA molecule. One entry per CDR3 protein, called by TCRdb with MiXCR from the 5' RACE reads. The table records approximately 730,000 distinct CDR3 sequences, approximately 39% of them present only once. The CDR3 contains 13 residues. Trimming removed 3 bases at V and 10 bases at J, with 12 bases between. CDR1 is KGHSH, CDR2 LQKENI, per germline. Peripheral blood from each donor was collected in a volume of 8 to 10 milliliters.

Sequencing used blood. This receptor was taken from a woman aged 55-75 years in good health. The chain links TRBV18 to TRBJ2-2; the D gene could be TRBD1 or TRBD2 (5 bases each). CDR3 residues: CASSPGTDEELFF. CDR3 in DNA: TGTGCCAGCTCACCGGGGACGGATGAGGAGCTGTTTTTT. Full variable domain (missing parts from reference TRBV18 and TRBJ2-2): NAGVMQNPRHLVRRRGQEARLRCSPMKGHSHVYWYRQLPEEGLKFMVYLQKENIIDESGMPKERFSAEFPKEGPSILRIQQVVRGDSAAYFCASSPGTDEELFFGEGSRLTVL.